This T cell receptor beta chain was found in a study of OX40 agonist ivuxolimab in advanced cancers. Broader study findings: Mean expanded clone counts were higher in CD8+ than CD4+ T cells.

Notes on this clone: Its antigen remains unknown.

Here immunoSEQ multiplex PCR was the method, and the copy in TCRdb shows in-frame clones only, minus some. The sample gives some 75,000 clones, about 85% of which show up once; roughly 3.1% is in the top ten. The CDR3 is 14 amino acids. V lost 4 bases to trimming and J lost 2 bases, with 11 bases between them. In germline, CDR1 is MGHDK, CDR2 SYGVNS. Patients had blood sampled at baseline and again on cycle 4 day 1 and cycle 7 day 1. Sequencing was performed on CD4+ or CD8+ T cells sorted from blood, taken in a trial of the OX40 agonist ivuxolimab. This chain joins TRBV25-1 and TRBJ2-5, with D perhaps matching TRBD1 (5 bases). The clonotype was recovered from an adult with an advanced solid tumor such as melanoma, head and neck, liver or kidney cancer. Written as DNA, the CDR3 is TGTGCCAGCAGTGTTCTACAGGTTCAAGAGACCCAGTACTTC. It yields the protein CASSVLQVQETQYF.